The 5 T cell receptor beta chains below were found in one sample sequenced in a study of OX40 agonist ivuxolimab in advanced cancers. The assay was immunoSEQ multiplex PCR, and TCRdb's table has in-frame clones only and misses some. The data hold 40,000 to 55,000 clones, with about 90% observed a single time. The sample consisted of CD4+ or CD8+ T cells sorted from blood, taken in a trial of the OX40 agonist ivuxolimab. These receptors came from an adult with an advanced solid tumor such as melanoma, head and neck, liver or kidney cancer.

The genes are TRBV28 and TRBJ2-1; 11 nucleotides line up with TRBD2. With V trimmed by 4 bases and J by 10 bases, 9 bases remained unmatched. Germline V gives CDR1 MDHEN, CDR2 SYDVKM. There are 15 residues in the CDR3. The CDR3, as DNA: TGTGCCAGCAGTTCATTAGCGGGAGGGCCCGGGGAGCAGTTCTTC. It encodes CASSSLAGGPGEQFF.

The chain recombines TRBV21-1 with TRBJ1-1; the D call in the table, TRBD1, was not verified against the DNA. TRBV21-1 is labeled a pseudogene. CDR3 length: 11 amino acids. The CDR3 DNA reads TGTGCCAGCAGTTCAAACACTGAAGCTTTCTTT. It translates to CASSSNTEAFF.

The chain couples TRBV2 to TRBJ1-5; a weak D match, TRBD1 (5 bases). Germline CDR1 and CDR2: SNHLY and FYNNEI. V was clipped by 4 bases and J by 7 bases, with 14 bases between them. The CDR3 is 14 amino acids. CDR3 amino acids: CASSVDGARQPQHF. The CDR3 bases are TGTGCCAGCAGTGTGGACGGGGCAAGGCAGCCCCAGCATTTT.

This chain uses TRBV18 with TRBJ1-5, with 8 positions matching TRBD1. CDR1 is KGHSH, CDR2 LQKENI, per germline. V was clipped by 1 base and J by 5 bases; unmatched bases: 7. This CDR3 has 16 residues. The CDR3 region is CASSPLHRGGDQPQHF. The DNA for the CDR3 is TGTGCCAGCTCACCACTGCACAGGGGGGGGGATCAGCCCCAGCATTTT. Variable domain in full (rest from reference TRBV18 and TRBJ1-5): NAGVMQNPRHLVRRRGQEARLRCSPMKGHSHVYWYRQLPEEGLKFMVYLQKENIIDESGMPKERFSAEFPKEGPSILRIQQVVRGDSAAYFCASSPLHRGGDQPQHFGDGTRLSIL.

Written as DNA, the CDR3 is TGCGCCAGCAGCTTGGCAGCGGGACAGACAGATACGCAGTATTTT. Translating it yields CASSLAAGQTDTQYF. J is TRBJ2-3 and V is TRBV5-1; the D call may be TRBD1 or TRBD2 (7 bases each). V was trimmed by 0 bases and J by 3 bases, leaving 11 bases between them. Germline V lookup: CDR1 SGHRS, CDR2 YFSETQ. The CDR3 has 15 amino acids.